A selection of T cell receptor beta chains follows, all from one sample in a study of early stage breast cancer tumors. TCRdb's table, derived via immunoSEQ multiplex PCR, lists solely in-frame clones and lacks some. The repertoire holds about 31,000 clones, with around 67% as singletons. What was sequenced was breast tumor tissue. These receptor sequences come from a person aged 25-39 years with breast cancer. The CDR3 runs from the conserved cysteine through the conserved F or W. A D gene is named only where the DNA matches it firmly. Not all rows give a size; the values are once, few, many and, for expanded clones, a class.

clone_size	d_call	v_call	cdr3_length	j_call	cdr3_nt	cdr3_aa
NA	TRBD1	TRBV30	14	TRBJ2-3	TGTGCCTACACAGGACAGGGGCTGCGGGATACGCAGTATTTT	CAYTGQGLRDTQYF
NA	TRBD1	TRBV6-1	17	TRBJ2-7	TGTGCCAGCAGTGAAGCGATTACAGGGGGCTGGTCCTACGAGCAGTACTTC	CASSEAITGGWSYEQYF
NA	TRBD2	TRBV7-9	16	TRBJ2-3	TGTGCCAGCAGCCGGGGACTAGCGGGTTATACAGATACGCAGTATTTT	CASSRGLAGYTDTQYF
NA	NA	TRBV25-1	15	TRBJ2-1	TGTGCCAGCAGTGAAACATCAGGCTACGGGAATGAGCAGTTCTTC	CASSETSGYGNEQFF
NA	NA	TRBV4-2	16	TRBJ2-5	TGTGCCAGCAGCCAAGATCCGGGGAGCGGGCAAGAGACCCAGTACTTC	CASSQDPGSGQETQYF
NA	NA	TRBV18	16	TRBJ2-3	TGTGCCAGCTCACCCCGGGGGCAGTCTAGCACAGATACGCAGTATTTT	CASSPRGQSSTDTQYF
once	NA	TRBV5-4	17	TRBJ1-1	TGTGCCAGCAGGCGACAGGCCTTATCCGCCCTAAACACTGAAGCTTTCTTT	CASRRQALSALNTEAFF
NA	NA	TRBV30	10	TRBJ1-4	TGTGCAGGGAGGGCTGAAAAACTGTTTTTT	CAGRAEKLFF
NA	TRBD1	TRBV19	18	TRBJ1-1	TGTGCCAGTAGGACCGCGGGAAGGCAGGGGGGAATGAACACTGAAGCTTTCTTT	CASRTAGRQGGMNTEAFF
once	TRBD2	TRBV7-9	15	TRBJ2-1	TGTGCCAGCTTCCGGAGCGGGGGAACCTACAATGAGCAGTTCTTC	CASFRSGGTYNEQFF
NA	NA	TRBV19	14	TRBJ1-2	TGTGCCAGTAGTACTCCCCAGTCCCTCTATGGCTACACCTTC	CASSTPQSLYGYTF
few	TRBD2	TRBV27	13	TRBJ2-1	TGTGCCATTAGAGCTAGCGGGATCAATGAGCAGTTCTTC	CAIRASGINEQFF
NA	NA	TRBV19	14	TRBJ1-5	TGTGCCAGTAGTGTGACAGGAGGCAATCAGCCCCAGCATTTT	CASSVTGGNQPQHF
NA	NA	TRBV11-2	14	TRBJ1-5	TGTGCCAGCAGCTTAGGGGGGGGTGAGCAGCCCCAGCATTTT	CASSLGGGEQPQHF
NA	NA	TRBV16	14	TRBJ2-1	TGTGCCAGCAGCCAATCCGGGGAGGGGGTTGAGCAGTTCTTC	CASSQSGEGVEQFF
NA	TRBD2	TRBV5-4	13	TRBJ2-7	TGTGCCAGCAGGGGGACTAGCCAGTACGAGCAGTACTTC	CASRGTSQYEQYF
NA	NA	TRBV30	13	TRBJ1-1	TGTGCCTGGAGTGTCTTTCCGGGCACTGAAGCTTTCTTT	CAWSVFPGTEAFF
few	NA	TRBV9	12	TRBJ2-5	TGTGCCAGCAGCGTGGGGGAGGAGACCCAGTACTTC	CASSVGEETQYF
NA	NA	TRBV6-1	12	TRBJ1-1	TGTGCCAGCAGTCCCGGGCACACTGAAGCTTTCTTT	CASSPGHTEAFF
NA	NA	TRBV5-1	13	TRBJ1-3	TGCGCCAGCAGCTCAGGGCCTGGAAACACCATATATTTT	CASSSGPGNTIYF
NA	NA	TRBV7-8	11	TRBJ1-1	TGTGCCAGCAGCCCTCTGATTGAAGCTTTCTTT	CASSPLIEAFF
few	TRBD2	TRBV5-1	15	TRBJ2-1	TGCGCCAGCAGCTTGGGGCTAGCGGGAGGAGTTGAGCAGTTCTTC	CASSLGLAGGVEQFF
NA	TRBD2	TRBV27	13	TRBJ2-7	TGTGCCAGCAGTTGGGGACTAGCCGGCGAGCAGTACTTC	CASSWGLAGEQYF